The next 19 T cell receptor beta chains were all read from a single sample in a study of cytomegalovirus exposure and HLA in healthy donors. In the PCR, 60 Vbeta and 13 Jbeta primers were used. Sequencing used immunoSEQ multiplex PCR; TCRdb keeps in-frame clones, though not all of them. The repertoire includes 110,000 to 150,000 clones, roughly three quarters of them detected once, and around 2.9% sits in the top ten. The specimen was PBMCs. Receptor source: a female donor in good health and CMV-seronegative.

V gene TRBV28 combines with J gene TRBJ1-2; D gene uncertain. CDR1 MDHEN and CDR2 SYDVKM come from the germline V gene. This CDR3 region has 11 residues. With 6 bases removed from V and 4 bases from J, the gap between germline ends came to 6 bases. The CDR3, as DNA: TGTGCCAGCAGCGGACTCTATGGCTACACCTTC. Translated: CASSGLYGYTF.

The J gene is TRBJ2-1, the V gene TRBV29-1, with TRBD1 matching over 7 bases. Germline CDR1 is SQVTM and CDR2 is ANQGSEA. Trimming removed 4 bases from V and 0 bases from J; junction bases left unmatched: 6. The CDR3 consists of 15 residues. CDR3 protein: CSVVSGTASYNEQFF. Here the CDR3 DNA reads TGCAGCGTTGTCTCCGGGACAGCCTCCTACAATGAGCAGTTCTTC.

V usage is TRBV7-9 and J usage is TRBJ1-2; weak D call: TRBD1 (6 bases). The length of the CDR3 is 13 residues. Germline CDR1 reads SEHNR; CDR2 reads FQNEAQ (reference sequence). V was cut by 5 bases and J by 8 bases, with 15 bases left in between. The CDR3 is CASSRRQEDGYTF. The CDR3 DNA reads TGTGCCAGCAGCCGACGACAGGAGGACGGCTACACCTTC.

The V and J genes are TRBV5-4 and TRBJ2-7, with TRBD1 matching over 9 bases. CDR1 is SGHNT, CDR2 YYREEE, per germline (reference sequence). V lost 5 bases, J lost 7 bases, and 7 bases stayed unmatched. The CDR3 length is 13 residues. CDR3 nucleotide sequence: TGTGCCAGCAGATCGGACAGGGGAGGAGAGCAGTACTTC. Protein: CASRSDRGGEQYF.

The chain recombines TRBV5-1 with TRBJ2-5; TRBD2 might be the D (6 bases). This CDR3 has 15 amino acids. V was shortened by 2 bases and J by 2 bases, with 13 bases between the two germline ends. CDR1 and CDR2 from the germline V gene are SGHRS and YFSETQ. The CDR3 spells CASSFGGGFQETQYF. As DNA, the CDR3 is TGCGCCAGCAGCTTCGGGGGTGGGTTTCAAGAGACCCAGTACTTC.

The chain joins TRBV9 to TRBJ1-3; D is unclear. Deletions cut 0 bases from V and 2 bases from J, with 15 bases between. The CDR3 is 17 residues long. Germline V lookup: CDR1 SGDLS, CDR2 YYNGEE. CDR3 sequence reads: CASSVESGGRTGNTIYF. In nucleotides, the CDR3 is TGTGCCAGCAGCGTAGAGTCGGGAGGGAGAACTGGAAACACCATATATTTT.

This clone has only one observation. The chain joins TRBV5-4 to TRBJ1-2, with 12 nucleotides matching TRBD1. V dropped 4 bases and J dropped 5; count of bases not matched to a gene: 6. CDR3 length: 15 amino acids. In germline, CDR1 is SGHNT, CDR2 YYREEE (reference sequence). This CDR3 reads CASSVGTGGAYGYTF. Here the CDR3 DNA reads TGTGCCAGCAGCGTGGGGACAGGGGGCGCTTATGGCTACACCTTC.

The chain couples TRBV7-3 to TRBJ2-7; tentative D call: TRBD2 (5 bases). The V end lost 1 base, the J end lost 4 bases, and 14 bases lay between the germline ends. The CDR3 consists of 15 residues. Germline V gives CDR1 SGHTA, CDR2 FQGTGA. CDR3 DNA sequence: TGTGCCAGCAGCTTAAATCCCTCGGGATTGTACGAGCAGTACTTC. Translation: CASSLNPSGLYEQYF.

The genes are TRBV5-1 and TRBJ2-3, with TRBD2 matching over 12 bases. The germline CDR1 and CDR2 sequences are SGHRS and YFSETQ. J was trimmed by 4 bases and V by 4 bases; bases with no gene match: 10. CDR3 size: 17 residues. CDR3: CASSETSGGVKPDTQYF. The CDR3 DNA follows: TGCGCCAGCAGCGAGACTAGCGGGGGCGTTAAGCCAGATACGCAGTATTTT.

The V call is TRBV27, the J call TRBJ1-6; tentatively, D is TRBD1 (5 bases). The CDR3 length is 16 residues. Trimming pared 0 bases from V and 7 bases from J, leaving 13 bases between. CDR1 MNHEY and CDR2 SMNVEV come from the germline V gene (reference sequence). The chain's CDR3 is CASSLSRQSQNSPLHF. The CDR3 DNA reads TGTGCCAGCAGTTTATCTCGACAGTCGCAGAATTCACCCCTCCACTTT.

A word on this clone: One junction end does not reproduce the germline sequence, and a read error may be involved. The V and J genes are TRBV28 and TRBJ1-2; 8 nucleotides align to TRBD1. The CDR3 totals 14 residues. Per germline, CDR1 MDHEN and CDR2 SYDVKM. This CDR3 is CASSLGRGLNGYPF. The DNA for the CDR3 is TGTGCCAGCAGCCTGGGCAGGGGGCTTAATGGCTACCCCTTC.

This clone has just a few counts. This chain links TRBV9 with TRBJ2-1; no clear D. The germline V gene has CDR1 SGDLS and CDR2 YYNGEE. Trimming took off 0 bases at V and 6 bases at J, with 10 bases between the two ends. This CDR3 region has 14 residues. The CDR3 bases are TGTGCCAGCAGCGTAGGTCCCTTTCCCAATGAGCAGTTCTTC. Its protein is CASSVGPFPNEQFF.

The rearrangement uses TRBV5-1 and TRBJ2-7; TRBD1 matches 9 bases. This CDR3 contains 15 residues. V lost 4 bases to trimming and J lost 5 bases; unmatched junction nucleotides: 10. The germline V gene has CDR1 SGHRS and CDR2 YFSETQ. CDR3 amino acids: CASSTAGQGGHEQYF. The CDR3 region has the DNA TGCGCCAGCAGCACAGCGGGACAGGGAGGCCACGAGCAGTACTTC. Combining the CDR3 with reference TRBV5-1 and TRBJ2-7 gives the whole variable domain KAGVTQTPRYLIKTRGQQVTLSCSPISGHRSVSWYQQTPGQGLQFLFEYFSETQRNKGNFPGRFSGRQFSNSRSEMNVSTLELGDSALYLCASSTAGQGGHEQYFGPGTRLTVT.

CDR3 bases: TGTGCCAGCAGTGCCCAGGGCCTCAATGAGCAGTTCTTC. This sequence encodes CASSAQGLNEQFF. The chain combines TRBV2 with TRBJ2-1; tentative D call: TRBD1 (5 bases). Between the trimmed V and J ends, which lost 4 bases and 6 bases, there was a span of 10 bases. Germline CDR1 is SNHLY and CDR2 is FYNNEI. The CDR3 is 13 residues long.

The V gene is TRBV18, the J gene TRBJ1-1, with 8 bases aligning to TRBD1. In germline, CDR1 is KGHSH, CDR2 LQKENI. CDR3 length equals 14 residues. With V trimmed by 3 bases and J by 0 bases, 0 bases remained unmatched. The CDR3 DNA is TGTGCCAGCTCACCGACAGGGGTGAACACTGAAGCTTTCTTT. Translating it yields CASSPTGVNTEAFF.

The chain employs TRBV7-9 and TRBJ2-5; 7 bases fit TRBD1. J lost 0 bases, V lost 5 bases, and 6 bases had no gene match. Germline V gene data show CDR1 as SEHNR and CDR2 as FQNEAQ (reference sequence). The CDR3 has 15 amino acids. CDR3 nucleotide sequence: TGTGCCAGCAGCCTCCAGGACAGGTACCAAGAGACCCAGTACTTC. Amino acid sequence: CASSLQDRYQETQYF. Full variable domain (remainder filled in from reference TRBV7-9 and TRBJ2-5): DTGVSQNPRHKITKRGQNVTFRCDPISEHNRLYWYRQTLGQGPEFLTYFQNEAQLEKSRLLSDRFSAERPKGSFSTLEIQRTEQGDSAMYLCASSLQDRYQETQYFGPGTRLLVL.

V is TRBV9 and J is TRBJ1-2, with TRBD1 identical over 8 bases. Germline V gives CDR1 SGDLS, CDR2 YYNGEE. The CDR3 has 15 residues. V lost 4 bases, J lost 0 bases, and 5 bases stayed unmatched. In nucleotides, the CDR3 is TGTGCCAGCAGCCCCAGACAGGGGACTAACTATGGCTACACCTTC. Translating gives CASSPRQGTNYGYTF. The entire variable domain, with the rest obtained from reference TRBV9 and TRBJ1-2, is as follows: DSGVTQTPKHLITATGQRVTLRCSPRSGDLSVYWYQQSLDQGLQFLIQYYNGEERAKGNILERFSAQQFPDLHSELNLSSLELGDSALYFCASSPRQGTNYGYTFGSGTRLTVV.

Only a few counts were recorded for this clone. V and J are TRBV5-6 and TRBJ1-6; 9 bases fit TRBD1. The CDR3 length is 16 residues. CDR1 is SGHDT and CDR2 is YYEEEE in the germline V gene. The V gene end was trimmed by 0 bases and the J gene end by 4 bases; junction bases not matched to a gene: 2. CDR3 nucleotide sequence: TGTGCCAGCAGCTTGGTGGGACAGGGATATAATTCACCCCTCCACTTT. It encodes CASSLVGQGYNSPLHF.

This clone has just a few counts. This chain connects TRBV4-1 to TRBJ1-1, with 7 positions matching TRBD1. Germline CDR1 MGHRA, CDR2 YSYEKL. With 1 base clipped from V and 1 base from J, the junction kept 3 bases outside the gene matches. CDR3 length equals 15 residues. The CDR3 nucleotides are TGCGCCAGCAGCCAAGCCAGACAGGGGAACACTGAAGCTTTCTTT. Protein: CASSQARQGNTEAFF.